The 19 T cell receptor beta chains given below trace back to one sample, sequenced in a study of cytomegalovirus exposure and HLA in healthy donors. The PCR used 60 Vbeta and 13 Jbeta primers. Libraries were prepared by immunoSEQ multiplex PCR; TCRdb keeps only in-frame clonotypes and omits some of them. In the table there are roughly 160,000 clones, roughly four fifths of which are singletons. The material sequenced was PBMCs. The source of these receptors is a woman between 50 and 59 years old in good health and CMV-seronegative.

The CDR3 spells CASSPFSVGQGGNEQYF. In DNA, the CDR3 is TGTGCCAGCTCACCTTTTTCGGTGGGACAGGGAGGAAACGAGCAGTACTTC. The chain couples TRBV18 to TRBJ2-7; 9 positions match TRBD1. CDR3 length equals 17 residues. V lost 3 bases to trimming and J lost 5 bases; unmatched junction nucleotides: 14. The V gene's germline CDR1 is KGHSH and CDR2 LQKENI.

CDR3 amino acids: CASTSGAASGGGSPLHF. CDR3 nucleotides: TGTGCCAGTACCTCAGGGGCAGCCTCCGGTGGAGGTTCACCCCTCCACTTT. The chain recombines TRBV19 with TRBJ1-6; weak D call: TRBD1 (6 bases). This CDR3 spans 17 amino acids. The germline V and J ends were trimmed by 7 bases and 9 bases, with 25 bases remaining between them. Looked up from germline, CDR1 is LNHDA and CDR2 is SQIVND (reference sequence).

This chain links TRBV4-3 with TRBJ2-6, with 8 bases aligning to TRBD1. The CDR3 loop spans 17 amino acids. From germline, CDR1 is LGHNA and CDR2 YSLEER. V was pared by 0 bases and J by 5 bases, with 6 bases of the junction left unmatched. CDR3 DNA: TGCGCCAGCAGCCAAGATAGTCAGGGGGCCTGGGCCAACGTCCTGACTTTC. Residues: CASSQDSQGAWANVLTF.

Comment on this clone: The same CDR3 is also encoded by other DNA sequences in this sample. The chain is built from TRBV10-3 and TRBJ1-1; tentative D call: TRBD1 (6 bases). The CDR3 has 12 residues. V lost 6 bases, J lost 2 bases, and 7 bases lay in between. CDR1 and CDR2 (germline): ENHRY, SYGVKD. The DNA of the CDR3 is TGTGCCATCAGAGGGGGAAACACTGAAGCTTTCTTT. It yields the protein CAIRGGNTEAFF.

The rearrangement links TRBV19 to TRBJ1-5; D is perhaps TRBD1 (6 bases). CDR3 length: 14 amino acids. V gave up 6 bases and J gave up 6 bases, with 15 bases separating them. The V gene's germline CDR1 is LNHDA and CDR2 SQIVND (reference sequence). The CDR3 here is CASRVGAAGQPQHF. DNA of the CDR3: TGTGCCAGTAGGGTGGGGGCGGCCGGTCAGCCCCAGCATTTT.

The CDR3 region has the DNA TGTGCCAGCAGCCCCGTGACTAGTGTTCCCCACGAGCAGTACTTC. Protein product: CASSPVTSVPHEQYF. V and J are TRBV11-3 and TRBJ2-7, with TRBD2 as a possible D gene (6 bases). The CDR3 is 15 amino acids. Trimming took off 5 bases at V and 5 bases at J, with 19 bases between the two ends. CDR1 and CDR2 from the germline V gene are SGHNT and YENEEA.

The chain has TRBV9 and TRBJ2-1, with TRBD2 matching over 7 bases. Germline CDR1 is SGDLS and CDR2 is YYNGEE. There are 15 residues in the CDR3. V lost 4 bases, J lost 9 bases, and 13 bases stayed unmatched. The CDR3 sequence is CASSKTGGFSVEQFF. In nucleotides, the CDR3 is TGTGCCAGCAGCAAAACGGGGGGATTCTCGGTTGAGCAGTTCTTC.

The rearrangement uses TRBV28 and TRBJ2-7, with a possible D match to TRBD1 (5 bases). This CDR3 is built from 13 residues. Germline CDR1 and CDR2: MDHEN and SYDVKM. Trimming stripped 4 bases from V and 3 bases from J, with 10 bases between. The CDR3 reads CASSYDRLYEQYF. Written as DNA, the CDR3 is TGTGCCAGCAGTTACGACAGACTCTACGAGCAGTACTTC.

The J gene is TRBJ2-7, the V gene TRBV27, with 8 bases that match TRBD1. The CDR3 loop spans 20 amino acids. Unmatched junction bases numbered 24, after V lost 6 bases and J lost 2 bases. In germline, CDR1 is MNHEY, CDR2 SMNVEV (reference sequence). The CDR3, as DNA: TGTGCCAGCAGCTTTAGAGCGGTGGACAGGGAAAAGAGGCCTCCCTACGAGCAGTACTTC. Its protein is CASSFRAVDREKRPPYEQYF.

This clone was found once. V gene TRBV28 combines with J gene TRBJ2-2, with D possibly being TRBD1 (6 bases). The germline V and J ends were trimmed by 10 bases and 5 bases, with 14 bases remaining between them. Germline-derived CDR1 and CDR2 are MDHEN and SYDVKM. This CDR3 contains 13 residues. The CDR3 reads CATQGPGTGELFF. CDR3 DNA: TGTGCCACTCAGGGGCCGGGGACCGGGGAGCTGTTTTTT. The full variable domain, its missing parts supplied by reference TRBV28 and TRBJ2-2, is DVKVTQSSRYLVKRTGEKVFLECVQDMDHENMFWYRQDPGLGLRLIYFSYDVKMKEKGDIPEGYSVSREKKERFSLILESASTNQTSMYLCATQGPGTGELFFGEGSRLTVL.

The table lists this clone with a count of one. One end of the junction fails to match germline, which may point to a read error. The CDR3 DNA is TGTTCCAGCAGCATACAGTCAGAGGAGCAGTACTTC. This codes for CSSSIQSEEQYF. The chain combines TRBV7-9 with TRBJ2-7; D is undetermined. The CDR3 length is 12 residues. Germline CDR1 reads SEHNR; CDR2 reads FQNEAQ (reference sequence).

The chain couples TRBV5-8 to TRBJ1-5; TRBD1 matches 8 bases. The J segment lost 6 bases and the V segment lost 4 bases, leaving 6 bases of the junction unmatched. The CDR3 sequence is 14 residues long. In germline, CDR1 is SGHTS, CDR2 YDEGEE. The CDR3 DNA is TGTGCCAGCAGCACCGACAGGGGAGCTCAGCCCCAGCATTTT. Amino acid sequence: CASSTDRGAQPQHF. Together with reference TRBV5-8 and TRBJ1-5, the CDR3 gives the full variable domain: EAGVTQSPTHLIKTRGQQATLRCSPISGHTSVYWYQQALGLGLQFLLWYDEGEERNRGNFPPRFSGRQFPNYSSELNVNALELEDSALYLCASSTDRGAQPQHFGDGTRLSIL.

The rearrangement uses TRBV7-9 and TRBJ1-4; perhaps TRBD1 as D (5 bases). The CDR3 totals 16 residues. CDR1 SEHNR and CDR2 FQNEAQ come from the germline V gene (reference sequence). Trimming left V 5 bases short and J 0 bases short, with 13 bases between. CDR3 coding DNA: TGTGCCAGCAGCCTCCTTTTGACAGCAACTAATGAAAAACTGTTTTTT. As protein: CASSLLLTATNEKLFF.

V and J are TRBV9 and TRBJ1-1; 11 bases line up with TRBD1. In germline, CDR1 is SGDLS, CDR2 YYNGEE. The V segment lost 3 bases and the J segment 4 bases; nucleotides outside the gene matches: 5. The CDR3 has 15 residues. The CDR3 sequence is CASSGSGTGGTEAFF. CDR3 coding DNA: TGTGCCAGCAGCGGATCCGGGACAGGGGGCACTGAAGCTTTCTTT. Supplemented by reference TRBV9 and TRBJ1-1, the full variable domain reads DSGVTQTPKHLITATGQRVTLRCSPRSGDLSVYWYQQSLDQGLQFLIQYYNGEERAKGNILERFSAQQFPDLHSELNLSSLELGDSALYFCASSGSGTGGTEAFFGQGTRLTVV.

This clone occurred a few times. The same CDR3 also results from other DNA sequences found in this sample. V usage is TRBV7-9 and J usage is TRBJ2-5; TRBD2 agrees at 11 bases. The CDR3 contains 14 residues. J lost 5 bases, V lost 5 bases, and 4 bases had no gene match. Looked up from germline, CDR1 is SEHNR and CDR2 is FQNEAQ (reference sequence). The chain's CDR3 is CASSPRLAGETQYF. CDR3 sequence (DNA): TGTGCCAGCAGCCCGCGACTAGCGGGGGAGACCCAGTACTTC. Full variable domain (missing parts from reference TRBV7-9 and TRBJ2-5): DTGVSQNPRHKITKRGQNVTFRCDPISEHNRLYWYRQTLGQGPEFLTYFQNEAQLEKSRLLSDRFSAERPKGSFSTLEIQRTEQGDSAMYLCASSPRLAGETQYFGPGTRLLVL.

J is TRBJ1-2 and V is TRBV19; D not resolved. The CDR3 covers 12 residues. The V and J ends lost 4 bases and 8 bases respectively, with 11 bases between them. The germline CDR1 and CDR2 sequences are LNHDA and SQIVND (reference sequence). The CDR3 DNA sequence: TGTGCCAGTAGTACCCCCGGGGTGGGCTACACCTTC. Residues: CASSTPGVGYTF.

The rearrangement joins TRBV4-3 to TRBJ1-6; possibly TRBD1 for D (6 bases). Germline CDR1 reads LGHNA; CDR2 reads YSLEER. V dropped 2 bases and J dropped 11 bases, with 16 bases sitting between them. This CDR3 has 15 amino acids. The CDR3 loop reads CASSQTQGSATPLHF. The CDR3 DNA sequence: TGCGCCAGCAGCCAAACACAGGGTTCAGCGACACCCCTCCACTTT.

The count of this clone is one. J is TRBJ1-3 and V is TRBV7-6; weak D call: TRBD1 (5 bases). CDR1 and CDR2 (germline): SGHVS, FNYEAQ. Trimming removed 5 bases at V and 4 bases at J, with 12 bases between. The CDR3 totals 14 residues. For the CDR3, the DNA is TGTGCCAGCAGCCACGGCGGGGCAGGAAACACCATATATTTT. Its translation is CASSHGGAGNTIYF.

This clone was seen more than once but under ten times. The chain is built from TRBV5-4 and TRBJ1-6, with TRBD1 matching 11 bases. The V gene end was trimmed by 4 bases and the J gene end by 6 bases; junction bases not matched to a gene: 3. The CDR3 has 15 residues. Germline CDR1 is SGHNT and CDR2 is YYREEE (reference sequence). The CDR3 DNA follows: TGTGCCAGCAGCCGGACAGGGGGCGGTAATTCACCCCTCCACTTT. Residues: CASSRTGGGNSPLHF. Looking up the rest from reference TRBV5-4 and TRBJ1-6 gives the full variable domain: ETGVTQSPTHLIKTRGQQVTLRCSSQSGHNTVSWYQQALGQGPQFIFQYYREEENGRGNFPPRFSGLQFPNYSSELNVNALELDDSALYLCASSRTGGGNSPLHFGNGTRLTVT.